This TCR beta chain was sequenced for a study of vaccination effects on CD4 cells after COVID-19. On the study more broadly: Post-vaccine sampling occurred a median 72 days after the second dose.

Peptide-pool stimulation followed by sequencing identified expanded antigen-specific CD4+ clonotypes in the ViraFEST assay. It was after approximately 11 days of culture that CD4+ T cells were isolated. Sometime from March through December 2020, the person acquired a SARS-CoV-2 infection that PCR confirmed. Each participant was given two doses of one vaccine (BNT162b2 or mRNA-1273). Cells had half their medium changed to IL-2 medium on days 3 and 7. Sequencing used immunoSEQ multiplex PCR; TCRdb keeps in-frame clones, though not all of them. The sample holds some 15,000 clones; about three quarters are singletons and the top ten take about a sixth. The CDR3 has 17 residues. As concerns this clone: Its antigen is undetermined.

The sample consisted of CD4+ T cells from PBMCs cultured with SARS-CoV-2 spike peptides, taken after COVID-19 vaccination. The receptor was isolated from a human donor who had a prior SARS-CoV-2 infection. The J gene is TRBJ2-3, the V gene TRBV21-1. TRBV21-1 corresponds to a pseudogene. The CDR3 spells CASTKSGQRERTDTQYF. For the CDR3, the DNA is TGTGCCAGCACCAAATCGGGACAGCGGGAAAGAACAGATACGCAGTATTTT.